This T cell receptor beta chain was profiled in a study of molecular identifiers for immune sequencing clone quantification. CDR1 and CDR2 (germline): SGHDT, YYEEEE. V was cut by 3 bases and J by 8 bases, with 9 bases left in between. This CDR3 has 12 amino acids. Study-wide results and caveats: In naive cells, clones above 20 RNA copies held under 1% of molecules, whereas in effector cells they held over 99%. Highly expanded clones may be undercounted when identical TCR molecules share barcodes.

In the sort, naive CD8 T cells were defined as CD8+CD4-CCR7+CD45RA+. Many counts were recorded for this clonotype. Its antigen remains unidentified. The use of previously described methods and listed TCR primers produced the bulk TCR libraries. In TCRdb, the PCR reads were re-called with MiXCR into one record per CDR3 protein. In the table there are about 640,000 distinct CDR3 sequences, about 20% of which are singletons. The receptor was isolated from a human donor in good health. Some libraries in this study had Jurkat cell RNA spiked in. The rearrangement joins TRBV5-6 to TRBJ2-1; D is unresolved. Sequencing was carried out using naive CD8+ T cells from blood, with Jurkat cell RNA spiked in. Described subset: FACS-sorted CD8+CD4-CCR7+CD45RA+ naive T cells. CDR3 nucleotide sequence: TGTGCCAGCAGCTACGGGTCCGATGAGCAGTTCTTC. Its protein product is CASSYGSDEQFF.